A selection of T cell receptor beta chains follows, all from one sample in a study of T cell responses to AZD1222 COVID-19 vaccine. Profiled with immunoSEQ multiplex PCR; TCRdb holds only in-frame clones, not every one. Among under 150,000 clones listed, roughly 88% were seen once. The material sequenced was peripheral blood, taken 28 days after the second AZD1222 dose. The receptor set was obtained from an adult who received the AZD1222 COVID-19 vaccine. Each CDR3 is given with its conserved first and last residue. Fields, in order: D gene, V gene, clone size, J gene, CDR3 protein, CDR3 DNA. The D gene is left open where the match is weak. The size of a clone is reported for some rows only, either as once, few or many, or as a class for expanded clones.

.	TRBV4-1	.	TRBJ1-4	CASSQNPRFVGTNEKLFF	TGCGCCAGCAGCCAAAATCCGAGGTTTGTAGGAACTAATGAAAAACTGTTTTTT
.	TRBV7-9	.	TRBJ1-2	CASSLATGNYGYTF	TGTGCCAGCAGCTTAGCCACGGGGAACTATGGCTACACCTTC
.	TRBV11-2	.	TRBJ2-3	CASSPRGGATDTQYF	TGTGCCAGCAGCCCCAGGGGGGGAGCCACAGATACGCAGTATTTT
.	TRBV5-1	.	TRBJ2-3	CASHIRASSGDTQYF	TGCGCCAGCCACATTAGGGCCTCGAGTGGAGATACGCAGTATTTT
.	TRBV6-5	.	TRBJ1-1	CASRKQWEAFF	TGTGCCAGCAGAAAACAGTGGGAAGCTTTCTTT
.	TRBV5-1	.	TRBJ2-6	CASSLGGSGANVLTF	TGCGCCAGCAGCTTAGGGGGCTCTGGGGCCAACGTCCTGACTTTC
TRBD1	TRBV4-1	.	TRBJ1-5	CASSRAGTVGINQPQHF	TGCGCCAGCAGCCGGGCAGGGACAGTGGGGATCAATCAGCCCCAGCATTTT
TRBD1	TRBV18	.	TRBJ1-2	CASSPGQGSYGYTF	TGTGCCAGCTCACCAGGACAGGGAAGCTATGGCTACACCTTC
TRBD1	TRBV19	.	TRBJ2-2	CASRNEGQGFGELFF	TGTGCCAGTAGAAACGAGGGACAGGGGTTCGGGGAGCTGTTTTTT
TRBD2	TRBV5-5	.	TRBJ2-2	CASSLGAVSERGANTGELFF	TGTGCCAGCAGCTTGGGAGCGGTCTCCGAGCGGGGGGCCAACACCGGGGAGCTGTTTTTT
TRBD1	TRBV9	.	TRBJ1-2	CASSASTGDYGYTF	TGTGCCAGCAGCGCCTCGACAGGGGACTATGGCTACACCTTC
TRBD2	TRBV25-1	.	TRBJ2-1	CASSPWTSGGFNEQFF	TGTGCCAGCAGCCCCTGGACTAGCGGGGGGTTCAATGAGCAGTTCTTC
.	TRBV30	few	TRBJ1-2	CAWIGGYTF	TGTGCCTGGATAGGTGGCTACACCTTC
.	TRBV11-1	.	TRBJ1-3	CASASSGNTIYF	TGTGCCAGCGCGTCATCTGGAAACACCATATATTTT
.	TRBV2	.	TRBJ2-3	CASSGGVSTDTQYF	TGTGCCAGCAGTGGGGGGGTGAGCACAGATACGCAGTATTTT
.	TRBV6-5	.	TRBJ1-6	CASSYARSYNSPLHF	TGTGCCAGCAGTTACGCCCGCTCCTATAATTCACCCCTCCACTTT
TRBD2	TRBV2	.	TRBJ2-1	CASKPGLANHEQFF	TGTGCCAGCAAGCCGGGACTAGCGAATCATGAGCAGTTCTTC
.	TRBV7-2	.	TRBJ1-1	CASSFSGTEAFF	TGTGCCAGCAGCTTTTCGGGAACTGAAGCTTTCTTT
TRBD2	TRBV13	.	TRBJ2-2	CASSPHPGGNTGELFF	TGTGCCAGCAGCCCCCACCCGGGGGGGAACACCGGGGAGCTGTTTTTT
.	TRBV3-1/TRBV3-2	.	TRBJ2-7	CASSQRVKDRTYEQYF	TGTGCCAGCAGCCAACGAGTAAAGGACAGAACCTACGAGCAGTACTTC
.	TRBV21-1	.	TRBJ1-2	CASSKETVTYGYTF	TGTGCCAGCAGCAAAGAGACCGTTACCTATGGCTACACCTTC
.	TRBV7-3	.	TRBJ1-5	CASSLSGYPDQPQHF	TGTGCCAGCAGCCTATCAGGGTATCCGGATCAGCCCCAGCATTTT
.	TRBV10-3	.	TRBJ2-5	CAISESTGETQYF	TGTGCCATCAGTGAGTCGACGGGGGAGACCCAGTACTTC
TRBD1	TRBV6-2/TRBV6-3	.	TRBJ1-3	CASSPRDRSSGNTIYF	TGTGCCAGCAGTCCGAGGGACAGAAGCTCTGGAAACACCATATATTTT
TRBD1	TRBV5-1	.	TRBJ2-6	CASSLTGARGANVLTF	TGCGCCAGCAGCTTAACAGGGGCGCGGGGGGCCAACGTCCTGACTTTC
TRBD1	TRBV9	.	TRBJ1-2	CASSDRTGRYGYTF	TGTGCCAGCAGCGATCGGACAGGACGCTATGGCTACACCTTC
TRBD1	TRBV30	.	TRBJ1-5	CAWNQGGTGQPQHF	TGTGCCTGGAACCAGGGGGGAACGGGTCAGCCCCAGCATTTT
TRBD1	TRBV5-1	.	TRBJ1-1	CASSLEPDRAEAFF	TGCGCCAGCAGCTTGGAACCCGACAGGGCTGAAGCTTTCTTT
.	TRBV10-1	once	TRBJ1-2	CASSDLVGAASGYTF	TGCGCCAGCAGTGATCTGGTCGGGGCGGCTAGCGGCTACACCTTC
TRBD2	TRBV7-2	.	TRBJ2-2	CAILAGSPSGELFF	TGTGCCATCTTAGCGGGAAGTCCCTCCGGGGAGCTGTTTTTT
.	TRBV19	.	TRBJ1-5	CASSPRTLGSNQPQHF	TGTGCCAGTAGTCCCCGGACTCTTGGGAGCAATCAGCCCCAGCATTTT
.	TRBV7-3	.	TRBJ1-1	CASSPPVNTEAFF	TGTGCCAGCAGCCCCCCGGTGAACACTGAAGCTTTCTTT
TRBD1	TRBV7-2	once	TRBJ1-5	CASSNGQGNQPQHF	TGTGCCAGCAGCAACGGACAGGGCAATCAGCCCCAGCATTTT
.	TRBV7-7	.	TRBJ2-3	CASSLSRARTDTQYF	TGTGCTAGCAGCTTAAGTCGCGCCCGCACAGATACGCAGTATTTT
TRBD2	TRBV5-1	.	TRBJ2-3	CASSGGLAGADTQYF	TGCGCCAGCAGCGGCGGACTAGCGGGGGCAGATACGCAGTATTTT
TRBD1	TRBV9	.	TRBJ1-1	CASSVGQGGTEAFF	TGTGCCAGCAGCGTAGGACAGGGAGGAACTGAAGCTTTCTTT
TRBD1	TRBV7-9	few	TRBJ2-7	CASSEGTVSYEQYF	TGTGCCAGCAGCGAAGGGACAGTGAGCTACGAGCAGTACTTC
.	TRBV9	.	TRBJ1-3	CASSVVATPGNTIYF	TGTGCCAGCAGCGTAGTAGCGACACCGGGAAACACCATATATTTT
TRBD1	TRBV29-1	.	TRBJ1-2	CSVEGLTGARYTF	TGCAGCGTTGAAGGACTGACAGGGGCAAGGTACACCTTC
.	TRBV20-1	.	TRBJ2-7	CSARVGHEQYF	TGCAGTGCTAGAGTGGGGCACGAGCAGTACTTC
.	TRBV27	.	TRBJ2-7	CASQGGTSYEQYF	TGTGCCAGCCAGGGGGGAACCTCCTACGAGCAGTACTTC
.	TRBV7-9	once	TRBJ1-4	CASSRDLQEEKLFF	TGTGCCAGCAGCCGGGACCTACAGGAAGAAAAACTGTTTTTT
TRBD2	TRBV28	.	TRBJ2-7	CASSLGTSGSYEQYF	TGTGCCAGCAGTTTAGGGACTAGCGGTTCCTACGAGCAGTACTTC